The rows below give T cell receptor beta chains drawn from one sample of a study of identical twins. TCRdb used MiXCR to reprocess the 5' RACE reads, holding one entry per CDR3 protein. This sample has 1.5 million to 2 million distinct CDR3 sequences, with 32% found just once. The sequencing input was cord blood. These receptors were collected from a newborn girl in good health. Both conserved end residues are part of each CDR3. A D gene is named only where the DNA matches it firmly.

j_call v_call d_call cdr3_aa
TRBJ2-7 TRBV6-2/TRBV6-3 . CASSYVVVQVGEQYF
TRBJ2-3 TRBV20-1 . CSATRDFTDTQYF
TRBJ2-1 TRBV10-3 . CAISDYSNEQFF
TRBJ2-5 TRBV20-1 . CSAREVQGTFQETQYF
TRBJ1-5 TRBV2 . CASRRSRNSNQPQHF
TRBJ1-1 TRBV29-1 . CSVVRSRTGTEAFF
TRBJ1-5 TRBV12-3/TRBV12-4 TRBD1 CASSQTGLYNQPQHF
TRBJ2-3 TRBV5-1 . CASSWTQLTDTQYF
TRBJ2-1 TRBV27 . CASSSGVGRYNEQFF
TRBJ2-7 TRBV12-3/TRBV12-4 TRBD2 CASSGTSALEQYF
TRBJ1-5 TRBV27 . CASSPLTYLASNQPQHF
TRBJ2-7 TRBV12-3/TRBV12-4 . CATTDSRSSYEQYF
TRBJ2-1 TRBV5-1 TRBD2 CASRPSGGTNEQFF
TRBJ2-6 TRBV2 TRBD1 CASRLQGGVNVLTF
TRBJ2-3 TRBV10-3 . CAISESHSTDTQYF
. TRBV25-1 . CASSEVGLGEQYF
TRBJ1-1 TRBV20-1 . CSARPLTGYTEAFF
TRBJ2-2 TRBV20-1 . CSASKLAPNTGELFF
TRBJ1-1 TRBV12-3/TRBV12-4 . CASSFRVGGNTEAFF
TRBJ2-3 TRBV28 TRBD1 CASSFGTGSTDTQYF
TRBJ2-1 TRBV7-2 . CASSLWANEQFF
TRBJ2-3 TRBV24-1 TRBD2 CATSDGWGGLRDTQYF
TRBJ1-4 TRBV25-1 TRBD1 CASSAPRTGQMNEKLFF
TRBJ2-7 TRBV20-1 TRBD1 CSARGPTGNNEQYF
TRBJ1-2 TRBV2 TRBD1 CASSEAWTGSTGYTF
. TRBV5-1 . CASSLSLRLGSYNEQYF
TRBJ2-2 TRBV4-1 TRBD2 CASSRLAGTGELFF
TRBJ2-1 TRBV7-2 . CASSSRENNEQFF
TRBJ2-1 TRBV21-1 . CASSKRELAGGVYNEQFF